This T cell receptor (beta chain) was obtained from a study of T cells in Graves' hyperthyroidism and ophthalmopathy. The table lists this clonotype with many counts. The CDR3 is 14 amino acids. The germline gives CDR1 SGHTA, CDR2 FQGNSA. V was cut by 1 base and J by 4 bases, with 7 bases left in between. Patients were excluded for uncontrolled infection, other autoimmune disease, pregnancy or lactation. The TCR beta CDR3 regions underwent amplification using RNA transcripts as the source. TCR CDR3 regions were first amplified by RT-PCR with HTBI primers. TCRdb passed the multiplex PCR reads through MiXCR, listing each CDR3 protein once. The table records nearly 750,000 distinct CDR3 sequences, 35% of them present only once.

The rearrangement joins TRBV7-2 to TRBJ2-2; D is ambiguous. The specimen was blood. The receptor comes from a woman aged 35 to 49 with Graves' hyperthyroidism. The CDR3 is CASSLVLGTGELFF. CDR3 nucleotides: TGTGCCAGCAGCTTAGTTCTCGGCACCGGGGAGCTGTTTTTT.